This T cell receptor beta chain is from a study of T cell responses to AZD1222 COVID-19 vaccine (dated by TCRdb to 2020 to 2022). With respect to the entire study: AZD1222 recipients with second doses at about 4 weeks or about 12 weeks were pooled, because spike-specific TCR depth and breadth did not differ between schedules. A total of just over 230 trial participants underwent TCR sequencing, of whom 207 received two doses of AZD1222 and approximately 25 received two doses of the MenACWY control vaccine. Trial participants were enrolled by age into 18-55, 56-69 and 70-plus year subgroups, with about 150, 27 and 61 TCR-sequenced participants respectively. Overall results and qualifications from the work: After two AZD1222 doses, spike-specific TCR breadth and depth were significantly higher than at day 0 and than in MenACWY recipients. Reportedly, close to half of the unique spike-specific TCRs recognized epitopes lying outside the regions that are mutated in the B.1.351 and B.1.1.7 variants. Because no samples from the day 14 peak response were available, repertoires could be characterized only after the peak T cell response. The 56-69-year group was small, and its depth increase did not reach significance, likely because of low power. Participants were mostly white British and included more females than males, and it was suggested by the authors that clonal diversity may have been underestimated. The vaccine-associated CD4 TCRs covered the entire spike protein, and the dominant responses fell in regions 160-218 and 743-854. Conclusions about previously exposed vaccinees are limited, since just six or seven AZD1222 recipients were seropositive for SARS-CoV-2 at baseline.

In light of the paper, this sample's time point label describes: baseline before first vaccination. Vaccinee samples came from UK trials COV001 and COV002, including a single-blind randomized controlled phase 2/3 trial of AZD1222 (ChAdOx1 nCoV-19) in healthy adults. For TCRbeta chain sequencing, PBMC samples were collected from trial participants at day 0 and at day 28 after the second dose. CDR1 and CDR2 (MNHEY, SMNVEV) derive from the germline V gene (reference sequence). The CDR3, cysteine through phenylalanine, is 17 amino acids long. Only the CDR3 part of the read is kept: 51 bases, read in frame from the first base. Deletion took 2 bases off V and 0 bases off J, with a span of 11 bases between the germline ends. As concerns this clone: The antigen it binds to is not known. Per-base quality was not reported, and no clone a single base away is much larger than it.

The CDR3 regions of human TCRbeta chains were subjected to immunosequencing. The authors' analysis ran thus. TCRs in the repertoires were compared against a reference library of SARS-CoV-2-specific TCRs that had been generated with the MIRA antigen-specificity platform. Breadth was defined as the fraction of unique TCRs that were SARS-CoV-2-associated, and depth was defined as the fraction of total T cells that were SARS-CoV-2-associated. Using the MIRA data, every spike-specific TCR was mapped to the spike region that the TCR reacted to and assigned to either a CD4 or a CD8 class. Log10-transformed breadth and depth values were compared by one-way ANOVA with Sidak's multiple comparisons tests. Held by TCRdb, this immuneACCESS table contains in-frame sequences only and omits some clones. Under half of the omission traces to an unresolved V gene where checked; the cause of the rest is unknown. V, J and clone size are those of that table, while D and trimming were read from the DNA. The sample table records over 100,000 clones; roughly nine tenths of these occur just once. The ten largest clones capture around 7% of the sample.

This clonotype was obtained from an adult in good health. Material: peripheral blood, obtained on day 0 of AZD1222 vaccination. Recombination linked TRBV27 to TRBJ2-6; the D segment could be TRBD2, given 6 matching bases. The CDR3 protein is CASSLIPEGSGANVLTF. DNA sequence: TGTGCCAGCAGTTTAATCCCGGAGGGCTCTGGGGCCAACGTCCTGACTTTC.